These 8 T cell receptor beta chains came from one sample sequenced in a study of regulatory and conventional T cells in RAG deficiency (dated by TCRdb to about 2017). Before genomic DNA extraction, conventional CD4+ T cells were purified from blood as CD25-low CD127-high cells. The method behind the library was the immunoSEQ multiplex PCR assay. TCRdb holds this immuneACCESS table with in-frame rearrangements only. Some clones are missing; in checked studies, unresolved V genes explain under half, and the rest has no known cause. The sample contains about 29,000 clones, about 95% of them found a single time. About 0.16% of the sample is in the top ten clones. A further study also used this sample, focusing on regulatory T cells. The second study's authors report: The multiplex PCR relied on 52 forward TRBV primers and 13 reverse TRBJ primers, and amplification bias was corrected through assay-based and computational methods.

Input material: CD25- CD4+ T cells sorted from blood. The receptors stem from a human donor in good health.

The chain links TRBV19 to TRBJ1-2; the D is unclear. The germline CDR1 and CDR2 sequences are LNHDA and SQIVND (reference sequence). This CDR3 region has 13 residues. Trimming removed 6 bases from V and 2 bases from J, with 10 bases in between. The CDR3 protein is CASRLTENYGYTF. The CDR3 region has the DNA TGTGCCAGTAGGCTAACAGAGAACTATGGCTACACCTTC.

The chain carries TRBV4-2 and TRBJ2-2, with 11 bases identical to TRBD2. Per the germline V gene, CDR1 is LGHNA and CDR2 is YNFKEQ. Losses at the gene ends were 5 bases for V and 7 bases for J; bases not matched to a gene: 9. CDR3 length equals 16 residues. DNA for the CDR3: TGTGCCAGCAGCTACCTTAGCGGGGGGGCCGACGGGGAGCTGTTTTTT. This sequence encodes CASSYLSGGADGELFF.

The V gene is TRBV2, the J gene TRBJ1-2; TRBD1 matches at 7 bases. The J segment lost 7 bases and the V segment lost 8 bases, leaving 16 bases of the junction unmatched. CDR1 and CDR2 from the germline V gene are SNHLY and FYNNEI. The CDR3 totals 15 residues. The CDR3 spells CASSRDSHKGGGYTF. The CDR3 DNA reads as TGTGCCAGCTCTAGGGACAGCCACAAAGGCGGTGGCTACACCTTC.

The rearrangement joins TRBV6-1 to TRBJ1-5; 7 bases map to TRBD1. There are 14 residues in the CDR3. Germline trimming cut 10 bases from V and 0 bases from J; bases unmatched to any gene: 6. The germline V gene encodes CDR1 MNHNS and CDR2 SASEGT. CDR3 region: CATSTGPSNQPQHF. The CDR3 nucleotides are TGTGCCACCTCGACAGGGCCTAGCAATCAGCCCCAGCATTTT.

CDR3 loop: CASSPLAPGGGDTQYF. In DNA form, the CDR3 reads TGCGCCAGCAGCCCCCTGGCACCAGGGGGCGGAGATACGCAGTATTTT. This rearrangement joins TRBV5-1 to TRBJ2-3; 8 bases map to TRBD1. The CDR3 sequence is 16 residues long. Germline CDR1 is SGHRS and CDR2 is YFSETQ. V lost 4 bases to trimming and J lost 5 bases; unmatched junction nucleotides: 12. The full variable domain, its missing parts supplied by reference TRBV5-1 and TRBJ2-3, is KAGVTQTPRYLIKTRGQQVTLSCSPISGHRSVSWYQQTPGQGLQFLFEYFSETQRNKGNFPGRFSGRQFSNSRSEMNVSTLELGDSALYLCASSPLAPGGGDTQYFGPGTRLTVL.

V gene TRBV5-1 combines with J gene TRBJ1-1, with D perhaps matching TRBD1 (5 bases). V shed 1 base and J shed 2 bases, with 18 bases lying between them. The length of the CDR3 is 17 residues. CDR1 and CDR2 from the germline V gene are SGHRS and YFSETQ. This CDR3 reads CASSLSREDRGNTEAFF. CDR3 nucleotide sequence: TGCGCCAGCAGCTTGAGCAGGGAGGACCGGGGCAACACTGAAGCTTTCTTT. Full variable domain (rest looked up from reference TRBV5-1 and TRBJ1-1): KAGVTQTPRYLIKTRGQQVTLSCSPISGHRSVSWYQQTPGQGLQFLFEYFSETQRNKGNFPGRFSGRQFSNSRSEMNVSTLELGDSALYLCASSLSREDRGNTEAFFGQGTRLTVV.

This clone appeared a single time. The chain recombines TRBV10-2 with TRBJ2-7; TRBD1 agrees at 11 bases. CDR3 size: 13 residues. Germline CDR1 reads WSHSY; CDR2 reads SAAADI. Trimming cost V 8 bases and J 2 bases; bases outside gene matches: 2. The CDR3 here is CASGGQGAYEQYF. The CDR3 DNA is TGCGCCAGCGGGGGACAGGGGGCCTACGAGCAGTACTTC.

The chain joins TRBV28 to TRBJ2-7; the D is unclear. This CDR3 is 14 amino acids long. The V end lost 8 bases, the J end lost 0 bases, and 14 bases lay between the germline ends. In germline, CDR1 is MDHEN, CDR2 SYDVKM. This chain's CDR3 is CASRTSGNSYEQYF. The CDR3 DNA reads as TGTGCCAGCCGAACTTCGGGTAACTCCTACGAGCAGTACTTC.